The present entry profiles one T cell receptor (beta chain) with its context. These data originate in a study of blood T cell repertoires in COVID-19. For the study at large: The United States, Italy and Spain provided the acute and convalescent COVID-19 samples.

Enrolment of Seattle patients took place during active infection, and they were followed longitudinally. The CDR3 loop spans 15 amino acids. V was clipped by 5 bases and J by 3 bases; unmatched bases: 9. Per germline, CDR1 SNHLY and CDR2 FYNNEI. Produced via immunoSEQ multiplex PCR; TCRdb's table is partial and in-frame only. The table includes some 450,000 clones, about 87% detected once. The sequence was collected from a man in his late teens or twenties with COVID-19, enrolled during active disease. The sequenced sample consisted of peripheral blood. The V gene is TRBV2, the J gene TRBJ2-5, with 7 positions matching TRBD2. CDR3 sequence (DNA): TGTGCCAGCAGTCTACTATCCGGGACTAAAGAGACCCAGTACTTC. This encodes CASSLLSGTKETQYF.